This record covers a single T cell receptor (beta chain). The target antigen is unknown. Expressed TCRB transcripts got sequenced, as all isolated RNA was reverse transcribed. The data were produced by immunoSEQ multiplex PCR, yet TCRdb's version contains in-frame clones alone and is incomplete. The repertoire holds 130,000 or so clones, 16% seen once, with under 2.5% in the top ten. The data originate from a study of beta chain features in type 1 diabetes. The study, taken as a whole, reports: In every one of the four CD4+ subsets, TCRB CDR3s were moderately but significantly shorter in Type 1 diabetes patients. PCR could preferentially amplify shorter templates, alike in patients and controls.

The CDR3 runs 13 residues. Germline CDR1 and CDR2: SGHNT and YENEEA. V lost 2 bases, J lost 3 bases, and 5 bases lay in between. Sequencing was done on a sample of central memory CD4+ T cells from blood. The genes are TRBV11-3 and TRBJ2-1; D remains unclear. This sequence was found in a man in his thirties or forties with type 1 diabetes. CDR3 sequence: CASSLTRYNEQFF. The CDR3 coding sequence is TGTGCCAGCAGCTTAACCCGCTACAATGAGCAGTTCTTC.